These 24 T cell receptor beta chains were all obtained from the same sample, sequenced in a study of blood T cells in healthy people across ages. Through a sample-barcoded 5' primer and a J-beta primer mix, a second PCR was run for roughly 6 to 11 cycles. MiXCR was run by TCRdb on the 5' RACE reads, yielding one entry per CDR3 protein. This sample has about 760,000 distinct CDR3 sequences, with just under 25% found just once. These data were also filed under a second study, of T cells of mothers and their children.

Material for sequencing was blood. These receptors came from a boy aged 5-17 years in good health.

Comment on this clonotype: A much larger clone is a single base away; this may be a read error. The chain carries TRBV6-2 or TRBV6-3 and TRBJ2-2; D possibly corresponds to TRBD1 (6 bases). Trimming removed 6 bases at V and 9 bases at J, with 14 bases between. CDR3 length: 13 residues. CDR1 is MNHEY and CDR2 is SVGEGT in the germline V gene. The CDR3 reads CASSYRVTRELFF. CDR3 in DNA: TGTGCCAGCAGCTACAGGGTAACCAGGGAGCTGTTTTTT.

The genes are TRBV5-1 and TRBJ2-7; the D gene is possibly TRBD2 (5 bases). The CDR3 totals 14 residues. The V end lost 0 bases, the J end lost 3 bases, and 10 bases lay between the germline ends. Looked up from germline, CDR1 is SGHRS and CDR2 is YFSETQ. The CDR3 sequence is CASSLDQGGYEQYF. The CDR3 bases are TGCGCCAGCAGCTTGGATCAAGGAGGCTACGAGCAGTACTTC. Looking up the rest from reference TRBV5-1 and TRBJ2-7 gives the full variable domain: KAGVTQTPRYLIKTRGQQVTLSCSPISGHRSVSWYQQTPGQGLQFLFEYFSETQRNKGNFPGRFSGRQFSNSRSEMNVSTLELGDSALYLCASSLDQGGYEQYFGPGTRLTVT.

The chain is built from TRBV12-3 or TRBV12-4 and TRBJ1-1; D uncertain. The CDR3 loop spans 14 amino acids. V was pared by 7 bases and J by 3 bases, with 15 bases between. This CDR3 is CASTPRRADTEAFF. CDR3 bases: TGTGCCAGCACCCCAAGGAGGGCGGACACTGAAGCTTTCTTT.

This clonotype has only a few counts. The gene calls are TRBV7-2 and TRBJ2-1; TRBD2 matches 7 bases. Germline CDR1 is SGHTA and CDR2 is FQGNSA. The CDR3 is made up of 16 amino acids. The V gene end was trimmed by 1 base and the J gene end by 2 bases; junction bases not matched to a gene: 5. CDR3 sequence reads: CASSLVVTSPYNEQFF. The DNA of the CDR3 is TGTGCCAGCAGCTTAGTTGTGACTAGCCCCTACAATGAGCAGTTCTTC. Complete variable domain (other parts from reference TRBV7-2 and TRBJ2-1): GAGVSQSPSNKVTEKGKDVELRCDPISGHTALYWYRQSLGQGLEFLIYFQGNSAPDKSGLPSDRFSAERTGGSVSTLTIQRTQQEDSAVYLCASSLVVTSPYNEQFFGPGTRLTVL.

There are a few counts of this clonotype. The chain has TRBV15 and TRBJ2-7; the D is unclear. Germline-derived CDR1 and CDR2 are LNHNV and YYDKDF (reference sequence). The CDR3 extends over 12 amino acids. V lost 3 bases to trimming and J lost 3 bases, with 6 bases between them. The CDR3 loop reads CATSSFFYEQYF. DNA of the CDR3: TGTGCCACCAGCAGCTTCTTCTACGAGCAGTACTTC.

Concerning this clonotype: One end of the junction fails to match germline, which may point to a read error. J is TRBJ2-3 and V is TRBV3-1; 7 nucleotides align to TRBD1. This CDR3 spans 16 amino acids. From germline, CDR1 is LGHDT and CDR2 YNNKEL (reference sequence). The CDR3: CASSPRQGQSTGTQYF. Written as DNA, the CDR3 is TGTGCCAGCAGCCCAAGACAGGGCCAGAGCACAGGTACGCAGTATTTT.

The chain is built from TRBV4-1 and TRBJ2-7; TRBD2 matches at 8 bases. The germline V gene encodes CDR1 MGHRA and CDR2 YSYEKL. The CDR3 length is 14 residues. With V trimmed by 2 bases and J by 10 bases, 10 bases remained unmatched. CDR3 sequence (DNA): TGCGCCAGCAGCCAACAAGGGACTAGTTGGGACCAGTACTTC. Translating it yields CASSQQGTSWDQYF.

V is TRBV7-8 and J is TRBJ2-1; D possibly corresponds to TRBD2 (5 bases). CDR1 is SGHVS and CDR2 is FQNEAQ in the germline V gene. This CDR3 has 16 residues. Trimming took 3 bases from V and 3 from J, leaving 15 bases between them. This CDR3 reads CASSLASERLYNEQFF. The CDR3 nucleotides are TGTGCCAGCAGCTTGGCCAGCGAGCGGCTCTACAATGAGCAGTTCTTC.

The chain links TRBV5-1 to TRBJ2-1, with TRBD2 as a possible D gene (6 bases). This CDR3 has 15 residues. Germline V lookup: CDR1 SGHRS, CDR2 YFSETQ. V was shortened by 7 bases and J by 2 bases, with 16 bases between the two germline ends. The CDR3 loop reads CASARGSDPYNEQFF. The CDR3 DNA reads TGCGCCAGCGCCCGGGGGAGCGACCCCTACAATGAGCAGTTCTTC.

This clonotype was observed a handful of times. The V call is TRBV7-2, the J call TRBJ2-3; TRBD2 matches at 9 bases. After removal of 3 bases from V and 4 bases from J, the junction contained 8 bases not matched to a gene. CDR3 length equals 16 residues. The germline V gene has CDR1 SGHTA and CDR2 FQGNSA. The CDR3 here is CASSLRMSGGPDTQYF. CDR3 in DNA: TGTGCCAGCAGCTTGAGGATGAGCGGGGGGCCAGATACGCAGTATTTT. The variable domain in full, with the rest retrieved from reference TRBV7-2 and TRBJ2-3, is GAGVSQSPSNKVTEKGKDVELRCDPISGHTALYWYRQSLGQGLEFLIYFQGNSAPDKSGLPSDRFSAERTGGSVSTLTIQRTQQEDSAVYLCASSLRMSGGPDTQYFGPGTRLTVL.

The genes are TRBV7-3 and TRBJ1-1; D call uncertain. This CDR3 is 13 amino acids long. CDR1 and CDR2 from the germline V gene are SGHTA and FQGTGA. V lost 3 bases and J 1 base, leaving 6 bases between the germline ends. CDR3 sequence: CASSFEKNTEAFF. In DNA, the CDR3 is TGTGCCAGCAGCTTTGAGAAGAACACTGAAGCTTTCTTT.

V is TRBV7-9 and J is TRBJ1-4; D gene ambiguous. The CDR3 extends over 15 amino acids. The V gene lost 0 bases and the J gene lost 4 bases, with 9 bases spanning the gap. Germline V gives CDR1 SEHNR, CDR2 FQNEAQ (reference sequence). CDR3 sequence (DNA): TGTGCCAGCAGCTTAGCGTGGGCCTTTAATGAAAAACTGTTTTTT. This translates into CASSLAWAFNEKLFF.

The table lists this clonotype with a few counts. V gene TRBV27 combines with J gene TRBJ2-3, with 10 bases lining up with TRBD2. CDR3 length equals 15 residues. Germline assignment: CDR1 MNHEY and CDR2 SMNVEV (reference sequence). V lost 5 bases to trimming and J lost 0 bases; unmatched junction nucleotides: 2. This chain's CDR3 is CASSQLAGSTDTQYF. The CDR3 coding sequence is TGTGCCAGCAGTCAACTAGCGGGAAGCACAGATACGCAGTATTTT.

In its sample, this clonotype was seen a few times. This chain connects TRBV20-1 to TRBJ2-2; D is perhaps TRBD1 (5 bases). V was trimmed by 5 bases and J by 3 bases, leaving 10 bases between them. CDR1 is DFQATT, CDR2 SNEGSKA, per germline (reference sequence). The CDR3 has 13 amino acids. Here the CDR3 reads CSAYDRDTGELFF. In DNA form, the CDR3 reads TGCAGTGCTTATGACAGAGACACCGGGGAGCTGTTTTTT.

V is TRBV7-9 and J is TRBJ1-1; 7 bases map to TRBD1. The ends lost 4 bases at V and 5 bases at J; junction bases unmatched: 7. This CDR3 region has 14 residues. Germline V gives CDR1 SEHNR, CDR2 FQNEAQ (reference sequence). CDR3 sequence: CASSYQGESTEAFF. CDR3 coding DNA: TGTGCCAGCAGCTATCAGGGGGAGAGTACTGAAGCTTTCTTT.

This clonotype was found a few times. CDR3 DNA sequence: TGCGCCAGCAGCCAAGGTGCCTGGACTAGCGGGATTTACGAGCAGTACTTC. Residues: CASSQGAWTSGIYEQYF. This chain uses TRBV4-1 with TRBJ2-7, with 12 bases aligning to TRBD2. With 1 base clipped from V and 4 bases from J, the junction kept 8 bases outside the gene matches. The CDR3 spans 17 residues. Per the germline V gene, CDR1 is MGHRA and CDR2 is YSYEKL.

Ten or more counts support this clonotype. The V and J genes are TRBV24-1 and TRBJ2-3; D may be TRBD1 or TRBD2 (5 bases each). The CDR3 totals 14 residues. V shed 4 bases and J shed 2 bases, with 9 bases lying between them. Germline loops: CDR1 KGHDR, CDR2 SFDVKD. The CDR3 is CATSDRGATDTQYF. As DNA, the CDR3 is TGTGCCACCAGTGACAGAGGGGCCACAGATACGCAGTATTTT.

This chain links TRBV12-3 or TRBV12-4 with TRBJ2-5, with 10 positions matching TRBD1. The V gene end was trimmed by 5 bases and the J gene end by 5 bases; junction bases not matched to a gene: 8. This CDR3 contains 15 residues. The CDR3 here is CASSRGTGVGETQYF. CDR3 DNA: TGTGCCAGCAGTAGAGGGACAGGGGTAGGGGAGACCCAGTACTTC.

J is TRBJ2-1 and V is TRBV2; D remains ambiguous. The J call is uncertain, as TRBJ2-5 better fits the DNA end. Germline values: CDR1 SNHLY, CDR2 FYNNEI. This CDR3 region has 14 residues. CDR3 nucleotides: TGTGCCAGCAGTGAAGCCTGGCGACAAGAGACCCAGTACTTC. Translated, it gives CASSEAWRQETQYF.

The rearrangement links TRBV9 to TRBJ2-5; D gene unclear. This CDR3 is built from 14 residues. Germline-derived CDR1 and CDR2 are SGDLS and YYNGEE. The V gene lost 0 bases and the J gene lost 0 bases, with 6 bases spanning the gap. CDR3 nucleotides: TGTGCCAGCAGCGTAGACATCTACCAAGAGACCCAGTACTTC. Translating gives CASSVDIYQETQYF.

This clonotype was seen a handful of times. The chain joins TRBV28 to TRBJ2-1; D call uncertain. Germline values: CDR1 MDHEN, CDR2 SYDVKM. V was shortened by 1 base and J by 4 bases, with 14 bases between the two germline ends. The CDR3 is made up of 16 amino acids. The CDR3 bases are TGTGCCAGCAGTTTATTTGGTACCTTGAGATACAATGAGCAGTTCTTC. Translated: CASSLFGTLRYNEQFF.

The sample holds a few counts of this clonotype. The chain links TRBV27 to TRBJ2-1; D is unclear. The DNA end is more similar to TRBJ2-5, so the J call may be wrong. Germline V CDR1 and CDR2: MNHEY, SMNVEV (reference sequence). CDR3 length: 16 residues. This chain's CDR3 is CASSLLRGLKMETQYF. The DNA of the CDR3 is TGTGCCAGCAGTTTACTGCGTGGCCTTAAAATGGAGACCCAGTACTTC.

This clonotype was detected only a few times. The V call is TRBV7-2, the J call TRBJ2-4; the D is unclear. V was pared by 4 bases and J by 0 bases, with 10 bases between. Per germline, CDR1 SGHTA and CDR2 FQGNSA. The CDR3 is made up of 15 amino acids. CDR3 loop: CASSSPDLAKNIQYF. CDR3 nucleotide sequence: TGTGCCAGCAGCTCCCCTGACCTAGCCAAAAACATTCAGTACTTC.

This clonotype was seen only a few times. The rearrangement uses TRBV27 and TRBJ2-7; D possibly corresponds to TRBD2 (6 bases). Germline lookup yields CDR1 MNHEY and CDR2 SMNVEV (reference sequence). The V and J ends lost 6 bases and 1 base respectively, with 16 bases between them. This CDR3 contains 15 residues. CDR3 in amino acids: CASRSPGLKSYEQYF. The CDR3, as DNA: TGTGCCAGCAGATCCCCGGGACTGAAGTCCTACGAGCAGTACTTC.